This is a list of T cell receptor beta chains from one sample in a study of blood T cell repertoires in COVID-19. Libraries were prepared by immunoSEQ multiplex PCR; TCRdb keeps only in-frame clonotypes and omits some of them. This table holds under 85,000 clones, 89% found once. Specimen: peripheral blood. The receptor set was obtained from a man in his 70s with active or convalescent COVID-19. CDR3s include the opening cysteine and the closing phenylalanine or tryptophan. A D gene is named only where the DNA matches it firmly. Expanded clones are given a class, and other clones once, few, many or no size at all.

NA,TRBD1,TRBJ1-6,TRBV27,TGTGCCAGCAGTTTATCGGACAGGGCTCCTTCACCCCTCCACTTT,CASSLSDRAPSPLHF
NA,TRBD1,TRBJ2-7,TRBV2,TGTGCCAGCAGTGGCCAGGGGGCTCGGGTTTACGAGCAGTACTTC,CASSGQGARVYEQYF
NA,NA,TRBJ1-6,TRBV13,TGTGCCAGCAGCTACGCGGGCTCCTATAATTCACCCCTCCACTTT,CASSYAGSYNSPLHF
NA,TRBD1,TRBJ1-5,TRBV19,TGTGCCAGTAGGGACAGGGGGCTTCGCAATCAGCCCCAGCATTTT,CASRDRGLRNQPQHF
NA,NA,TRBJ2-7,TRBV5-4,TGTGCCAGCAGCTTGGAGGGGTCTAGTCCAAAGCAGTACTTC,CASSLEGSSPKQYF
NA,NA,TRBJ1-3,TRBV9,TGTGCCAGCAGCGTGGAGGAGAGCTCTGGAAACACCATATATTTT,CASSVEESSGNTIYF
NA,NA,TRBJ1-2,TRBV20-1,TGCAGTGCTAGTCTGGCTTCTAACTATGGCTACACCTTC,CSASLASNYGYTF
NA,TRBD2,TRBJ2-3,TRBV14,TGTGCCAGCAGCCACGGCGGGGGGGTCGCTTGGTATTTT,CASSHGGGVAWYF
NA,NA,TRBJ2-5,TRBV30,TGTGCCTGGGGTGGCCTCAAAGAGACCCAGTACTTC,CAWGGLKETQYF
few,NA,TRBJ1-3,TRBV19,TGTGCCAGTAGTATTGATCCCAGGTCTGGAAACACCATATATTTT,CASSIDPRSGNTIYF
NA,TRBD2,TRBJ2-3,TRBV27,TGTGCCAGCAGTTTATCGTTAGCGGGGGGTCGAGATACGCAGTATTTT,CASSLSLAGGRDTQYF
NA,NA,TRBJ1-5,TRBV19,TGTGCCAGTAGTATTTCGACTCTGAGGTCCTATAGCAATCAGCCCCAGCATTTT,CASSISTLRSYSNQPQHF
NA,NA,TRBJ2-7,TRBV5-1,TGCGCCAGCTCCGGAGGGACCTCTGAGCAGTACTTC,CASSGGTSEQYF
NA,TRBD1,TRBJ2-3,TRBV5-4,TGTGCCAGCAGCGTACGGACAGGGCGGGCAGATACGCAGTATTTT,CASSVRTGRADTQYF
NA,NA,TRBJ1-2,TRBV2,TGTGCCAGCAGTGAATTGGTAGGGAGCTATGGCTACACCTTC,CASSELVGSYGYTF
NA,TRBD1,TRBJ1-1,TRBV25-1,TGTGCCAGCAGTGGATGGACAGGGGACAGATTGAACACTGAAGCTTTCTTT,CASSGWTGDRLNTEAFF
NA,NA,TRBJ2-1,TRBV6-5,TGTGCCAGCAGGTTACACAGCTCCTACAATGAGCAGTTCTTC,CASRLHSSYNEQFF
NA,TRBD1,TRBJ1-1,TRBV6-5,TGTGCCAGCAGTTACTCGAGGGGGCTAGGGACTGAAGCTTTCTTT,CASSYSRGLGTEAFF
few,NA,TRBJ2-2,TRBV12-2,TGTGCAAGTCGCCTACGCACCGGGGAGCTGTTTTTT,CASRLRTGELFF
once,NA,TRBJ1-5,TRBV10-2,TGCGCCAGCAGTGAGCAGGGGAAAGGCAATCAGCCCCAGCATTTT,CASSEQGKGNQPQHF
once,NA,TRBJ2-3,TRBV5-1,TGCGCCAGCAGCTTGGCTAGTAGCGTCGGCACAGATACGCAGTATTTT,CASSLASSVGTDTQYF
NA,TRBD2,TRBJ2-7,TRBV6-2/TRBV6-3,TGTGCCAGCAGTTCCCGGGGGGGCATGACCTACGAGCAGTACTTC,CASSSRGGMTYEQYF
NA,NA,TRBJ2-3,TRBV6-2/TRBV6-3,TGTGCCAGCAGTTTGCACAGGGGCACAGATACGCAGTATTTT,CASSLHRGTDTQYF
NA,NA,TRBJ2-1,TRBV7-9,TGTGCCAGCAGCGTAACACGGGTGAGCTCCTACAATGAGCAGTTCTTC,CASSVTRVSSYNEQFF
NA,NA,TRBJ1-3,TRBV5-5,TGTGCCAGCAGCTTGCTTGGAAACACCATATATTTT,CASSLLGNTIYF
NA,TRBD1,TRBJ1-4,TRBV28,TGTGCCATCTTTGGGGGACAGGGGGCAGCTAATGAAAAACTGTTTTTT,CAIFGGQGAANEKLFF
once,NA,TRBJ1-4,TRBV27,TGTGCCAGCAGTCCGCGGACCGGAGGGACTAATGAAAAACTGTTTTTT,CASSPRTGGTNEKLFF
NA,TRBD1,TRBJ1-4,TRBV7-2,TGTGCCAGCAGCCGGGACAGTACTGCAACTAATGAAAAACTGTTTTTT,CASSRDSTATNEKLFF
NA,TRBD1,TRBJ1-2,TRBV5-6,TGTGCCAGCAGCTTACAGGGGTATGGCTACACCTTC,CASSLQGYGYTF
NA,TRBD1,TRBJ2-7,TRBV5-5,TGTGCCAGCAGCTCAACGGGGACAGGGAAAAACTACGAGCAGTACTTC,CASSSTGTGKNYEQYF
NA,NA,TRBJ1-4,TRBV7-2,TGTGCCAGCAGCCTAACGGGGGTGGAAAAACTGTTTTTT,CASSLTGVEKLFF
NA,TRBD1,TRBJ1-2,TRBV3-1/TRBV3-2,TGTGCCAGCAGCCAATTCGACAGGGTACCATATGGCTACACCTTC,CASSQFDRVPYGYTF
NA,TRBD2,TRBJ2-5,TRBV6-5,TGTGCCAGCGGGAGGGGAGAGACCCAGTACTTC,CASGRGETQYF
NA,NA,TRBJ2-3,TRBV11-2,TGTGCCAGCAGCCTCCATGCCGCAACGGGAGATACGCAGTATTTT,CASSLHAATGDTQYF
NA,TRBD1,TRBJ2-5,TRBV11-2,TGTGCCAGCAGCACCTGGACAGGGGCGCAGGTGGAGACCCAGTACTTC,CASSTWTGAQVETQYF
NA,TRBD2,TRBJ2-2,TRBV2,TGTGCCAGCATGACTAGCGCGTCCGGGGAGCTGTTTTTT,CASMTSASGELFF
few,TRBD2,TRBJ2-2,TRBV30,TGTGCCTGGAGGATGCGGGGGGGCTTAGGCACCGGGGAGCTGTTTTTT,CAWRMRGGLGTGELFF
NA,NA,TRBJ1-5,TRBV11-2,TGTGCCAGCAGCTTTGGGACATCGAGCAATCAGCCCCAGCATTTT,CASSFGTSSNQPQHF
NA,NA,TRBJ2-2,TRBV10-2,TGCGCCAGCACTTCACGGGAAGACACCGGGGAGCTGTTTTTT,CASTSREDTGELFF
NA,TRBD2,TRBJ2-7,TRBV9,TGTGCCAGCAGCGTAGAGGTTAGCGGGTACGCCGAGCAGTACTTC,CASSVEVSGYAEQYF
once,TRBD2,TRBJ2-3,TRBV6-5,TGTGCCAGCAGGGGGGGGACCACTAGCACAGATACGCAGTATTTT,CASRGGTTSTDTQYF
NA,TRBD2,TRBJ2-2,TRBV7-3,TGTGCCAGCAGCTTAATGACTAGCAGATTAGTAGACACCGGGGAGCTGTTTTTT,CASSLMTSRLVDTGELFF
NA,NA,TRBJ1-1,TRBV19,TGTGCTCTCCCACGGGTGCCCGATCTGAACACTGAAGCTTTCTTT,CALPRVPDLNTEAFF
NA,TRBD2,TRBJ2-5,TRBV30,TGTGCCTTAGCGGGTCCCGGGAGGGAGACCCAGTACTTC,CALAGPGRETQYF
NA,NA,TRBJ1-6,TRBV3-1/TRBV3-2,TGTGCCAGCAGCCAAGCAGGGGCCCTTTATAATTCACCCCTCCACTTT,CASSQAGALYNSPLHF
NA,TRBD2,TRBJ2-3,TRBV11-2,TGTGCCAGCAGCTTAGTGGCGGCTAGCGGGGGGACAGATACGCAGTATTTT,CASSLVAASGGTDTQYF